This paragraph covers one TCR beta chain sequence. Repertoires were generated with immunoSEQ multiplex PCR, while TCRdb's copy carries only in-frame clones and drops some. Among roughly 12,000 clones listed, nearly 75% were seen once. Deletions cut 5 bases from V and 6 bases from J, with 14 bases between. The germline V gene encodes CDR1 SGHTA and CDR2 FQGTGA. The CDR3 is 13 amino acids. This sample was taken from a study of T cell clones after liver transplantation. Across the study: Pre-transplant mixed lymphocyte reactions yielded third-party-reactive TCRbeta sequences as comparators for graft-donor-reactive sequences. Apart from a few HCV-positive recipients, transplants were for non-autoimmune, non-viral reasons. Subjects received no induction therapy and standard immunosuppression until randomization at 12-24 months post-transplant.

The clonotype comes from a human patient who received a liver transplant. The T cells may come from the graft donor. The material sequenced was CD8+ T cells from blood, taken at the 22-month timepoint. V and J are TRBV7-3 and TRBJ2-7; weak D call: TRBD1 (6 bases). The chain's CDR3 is CASSETGSGEQYF. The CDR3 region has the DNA TGTGCCAGCAGCGAAACAGGGTCTGGCGAGCAGTACTTC.